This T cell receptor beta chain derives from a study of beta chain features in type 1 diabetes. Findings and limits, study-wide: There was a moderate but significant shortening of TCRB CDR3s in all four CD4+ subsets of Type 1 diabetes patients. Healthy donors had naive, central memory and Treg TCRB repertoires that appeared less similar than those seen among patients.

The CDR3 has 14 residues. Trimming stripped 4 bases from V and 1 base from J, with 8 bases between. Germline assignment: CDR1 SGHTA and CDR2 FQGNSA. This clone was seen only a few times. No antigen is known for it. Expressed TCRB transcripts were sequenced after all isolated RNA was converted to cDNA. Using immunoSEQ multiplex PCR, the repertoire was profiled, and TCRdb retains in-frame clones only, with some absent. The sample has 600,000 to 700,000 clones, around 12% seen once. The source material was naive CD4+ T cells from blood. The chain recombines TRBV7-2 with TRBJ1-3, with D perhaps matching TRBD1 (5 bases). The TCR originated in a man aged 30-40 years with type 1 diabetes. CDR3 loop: CASSSRVSGNTIYF. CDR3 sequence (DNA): TGTGCCAGCAGCTCCAGGGTTTCTGGAAACACCATATATTTT.